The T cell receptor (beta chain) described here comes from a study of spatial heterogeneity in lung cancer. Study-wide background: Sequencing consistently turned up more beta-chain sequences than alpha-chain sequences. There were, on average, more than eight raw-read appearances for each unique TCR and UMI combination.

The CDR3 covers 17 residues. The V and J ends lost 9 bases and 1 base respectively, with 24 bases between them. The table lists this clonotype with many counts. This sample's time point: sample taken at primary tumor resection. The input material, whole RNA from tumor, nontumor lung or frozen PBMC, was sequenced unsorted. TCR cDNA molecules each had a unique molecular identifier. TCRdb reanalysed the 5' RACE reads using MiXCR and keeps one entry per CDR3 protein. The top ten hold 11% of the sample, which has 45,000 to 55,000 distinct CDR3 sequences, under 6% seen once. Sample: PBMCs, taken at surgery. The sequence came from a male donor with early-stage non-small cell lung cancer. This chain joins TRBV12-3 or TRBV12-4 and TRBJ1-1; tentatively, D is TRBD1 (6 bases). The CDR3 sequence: CASSHGGATSPNTEAFF. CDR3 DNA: TGTGCCAGTTCCCATGGGGGGGCCACGAGTCCGAACACTGAAGCTTTCTTT.